Detailed here is one T cell receptor (beta chain). Its cognate antigen is unknown. These data originate in a study of post-analysis software for immune sequencing data. Study context: Secondary progressive, relapsing-remitting and progressive-relapsing multiple sclerosis were among the included disease courses. Broader study findings: Batch-matched samples strongly co-clustered by F measure. Multiple sclerosis patients had significantly lower normalized Chao1 diversity than controls. Patients used a few TRBV segments, including TRBV5-6, TRBV5-1 and TRBV20-1, more often than controls.

Germline V gene data show CDR1 as KGHSH and CDR2 as LQKENI. The CDR3 covers 14 residues. V was pared by 3 bases and J by 6 bases, with 15 bases between. TCR beta libraries were prepared from cDNA with unique molecular identifiers. Once about 0.95 to 10 million T cells were used, about 510,000 cDNA molecules resulted. A single record per CDR3 protein comes from TCRdb applying MiXCR to the PCR reads. The sample yields about 540,000 distinct CDR3 sequences, 34% seen once. This sequence joins TRBV18 and TRBJ2-7, with D uncertain. Sequencing was carried out using blood. This receptor was taken from a girl under 18 with multiple sclerosis. The CDR3 DNA follows: TGTGCCAGCTCACCGGACCCTACGGGTTCCGAGCAGTACTTC. It translates to CASSPDPTGSEQYF. Together with reference TRBV18 and TRBJ2-7, the CDR3 gives the full variable domain: NAGVMQNPRHLVRRRGQEARLRCSPMKGHSHVYWYRQLPEEGLKFMVYLQKENIIDESGMPKERFSAEFPKEGPSILRIQQVVRGDSAAYFCASSPDPTGSEQYFGPGTRLTVT.